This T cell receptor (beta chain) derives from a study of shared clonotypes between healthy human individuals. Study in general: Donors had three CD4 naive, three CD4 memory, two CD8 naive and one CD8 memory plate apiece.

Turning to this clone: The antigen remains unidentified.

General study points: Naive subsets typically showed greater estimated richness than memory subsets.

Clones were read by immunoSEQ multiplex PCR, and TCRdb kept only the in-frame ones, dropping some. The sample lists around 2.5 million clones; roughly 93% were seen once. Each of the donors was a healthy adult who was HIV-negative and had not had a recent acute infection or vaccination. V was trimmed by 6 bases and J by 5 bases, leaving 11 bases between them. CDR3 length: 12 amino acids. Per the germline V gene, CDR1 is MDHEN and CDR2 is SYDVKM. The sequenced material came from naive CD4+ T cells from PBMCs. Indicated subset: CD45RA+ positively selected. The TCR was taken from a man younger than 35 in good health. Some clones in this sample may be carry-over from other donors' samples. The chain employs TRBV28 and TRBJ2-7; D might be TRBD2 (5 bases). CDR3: CASRVRRDEQYF. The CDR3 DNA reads TGTGCCAGCAGAGTCAGGCGGGACGAGCAGTACTTC.